This TCR beta chain was sequenced for a study of technical replicates of blood from a handful of donors. Germline CDR1 LNHDA, CDR2 SQIVND (reference sequence). The V end lost 10 bases, the J end lost 0 bases, and 16 bases lay between the germline ends. CDR3 length: 15 residues. TCRdb keeps only in-frame clones here, not all; method: immunoSEQ multiplex PCR. Among about 81,000 clones listed, 90% to 97% were seen once. The rearrangement uses TRBV19 and TRBJ1-5; possibly TRBD1 for D (6 bases). This clonotype was sampled from a human donor in good health. The specimen was T cells isolated from PBMCs. The DNA of the CDR3 is TGTGCCACCACCCAGGGGCTGTATAGCAATCAGCCCCAGCATTTT. The encoded protein is CATTQGLYSNQPQHF. The full variable domain, with the rest looked up from reference TRBV19 and TRBJ1-5, is DGGITQSPKYLFRKEGQNVTLSCEQNLNHDAMYWYRQDPGQGLRLIYYSQIVNDFQKGDIAEGYSVSREKKESFPLTVTSAQKNPTAFYLCATTQGLYSNQPQHFGDGTRLSIL.